The entry below gives a single TCR beta chain sequence along with its context. From germline, CDR1 is SGHTA and CDR2 FQGNSA. V lost 3 bases to trimming and J lost 0 bases; unmatched junction nucleotides: 4. The CDR3 is 16 amino acids. Each CDR3 protein is one row after TCRdb ran MiXCR on the RT-PCR reads. The sample holds around 700,000 distinct CDR3 sequences, 13% to 15% seen once. This receptor was identified in a female donor in good health, serving as a healthy control. The chain has TRBV7-2 and TRBJ1-3; 8 bases map to TRBD1. Sequenced sample: memory CD4+ T cells from blood. CDR3 coding DNA: TGTGCCAGCAGCTTCTCCGGGACAGGCTCTGGAAACACCATATATTTT. It codes for CASSFSGTGSGNTIYF. Complete variable domain (other parts from reference TRBV7-2 and TRBJ1-3): GAGVSQSPSNKVTEKGKDVELRCDPISGHTALYWYRQSLGQGLEFLIYFQGNSAPDKSGLPSDRFSAERTGGSVSTLTIQRTQQEDSAVYLCASSFSGTGSGNTIYFGEGSWLTVV.